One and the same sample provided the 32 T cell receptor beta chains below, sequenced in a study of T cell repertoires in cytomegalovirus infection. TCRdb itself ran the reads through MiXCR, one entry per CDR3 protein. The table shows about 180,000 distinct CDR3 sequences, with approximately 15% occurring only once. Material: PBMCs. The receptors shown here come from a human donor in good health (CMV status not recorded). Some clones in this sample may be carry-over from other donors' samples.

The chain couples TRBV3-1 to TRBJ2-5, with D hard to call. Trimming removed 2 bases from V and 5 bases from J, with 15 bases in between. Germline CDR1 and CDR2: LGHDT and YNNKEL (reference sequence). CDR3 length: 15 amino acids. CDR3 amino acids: CASSQSSDARETQYF. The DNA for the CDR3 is TGTGCCAGCAGCCAATCCTCGGACGCCCGGGAGACCCAGTACTTC.

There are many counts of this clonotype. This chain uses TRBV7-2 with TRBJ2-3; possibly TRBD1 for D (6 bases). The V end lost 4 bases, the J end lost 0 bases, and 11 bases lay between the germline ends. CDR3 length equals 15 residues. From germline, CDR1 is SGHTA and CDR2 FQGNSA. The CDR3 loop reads CASSSQGFSTDTQYF. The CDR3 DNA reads TGTGCCAGCAGCTCTCAGGGGTTCAGCACAGATACGCAGTATTTT.

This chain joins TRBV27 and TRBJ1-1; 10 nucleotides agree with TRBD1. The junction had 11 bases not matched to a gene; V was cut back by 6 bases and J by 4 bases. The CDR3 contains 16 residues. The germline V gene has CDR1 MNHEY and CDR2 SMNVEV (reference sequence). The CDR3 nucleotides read TGTGCCAGCAGCTCGGACAGGGGGTTGGTGGGCACTGAAGCTTTCTTT. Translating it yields CASSSDRGLVGTEAFF.

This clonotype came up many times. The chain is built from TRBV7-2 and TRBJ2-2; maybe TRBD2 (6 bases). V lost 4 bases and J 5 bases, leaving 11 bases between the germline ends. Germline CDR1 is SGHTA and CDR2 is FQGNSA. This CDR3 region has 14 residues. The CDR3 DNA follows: TGTGCCAGCAGCTCTTTGGGAGGAACCGGGGAGCTGTTTTTT. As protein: CASSSLGGTGELFF.

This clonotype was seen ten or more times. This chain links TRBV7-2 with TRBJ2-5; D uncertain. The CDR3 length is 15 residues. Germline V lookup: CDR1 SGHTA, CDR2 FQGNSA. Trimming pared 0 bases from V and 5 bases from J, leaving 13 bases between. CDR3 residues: CASSLARSVTETQYF. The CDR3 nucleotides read TGTGCCAGCAGCTTAGCGAGGTCCGTGACGGAGACCCAGTACTTC. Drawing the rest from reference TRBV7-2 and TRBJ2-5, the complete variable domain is GAGVSQSPSNKVTEKGKDVELRCDPISGHTALYWYRQSLGQGLEFLIYFQGNSAPDKSGLPSDRFSAERTGGSVSTLTIQRTQQEDSAVYLCASSLARSVTETQYFGPGTRLLVL.

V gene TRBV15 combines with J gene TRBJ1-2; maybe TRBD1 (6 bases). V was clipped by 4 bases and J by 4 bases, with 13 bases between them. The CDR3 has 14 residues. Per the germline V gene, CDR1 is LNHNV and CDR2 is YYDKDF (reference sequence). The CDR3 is CATSTIQGLYGYTF. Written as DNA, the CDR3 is TGTGCCACCAGCACCATACAGGGACTCTATGGCTACACCTTC.

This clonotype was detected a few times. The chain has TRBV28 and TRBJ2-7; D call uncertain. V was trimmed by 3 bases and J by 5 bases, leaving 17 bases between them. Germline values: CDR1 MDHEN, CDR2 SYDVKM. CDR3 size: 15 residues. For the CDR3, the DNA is TGTGCCAGCAGTTTCCCCCCGATGACGCTGAACGAGCAGTACTTC. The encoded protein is CASSFPPMTLNEQYF.

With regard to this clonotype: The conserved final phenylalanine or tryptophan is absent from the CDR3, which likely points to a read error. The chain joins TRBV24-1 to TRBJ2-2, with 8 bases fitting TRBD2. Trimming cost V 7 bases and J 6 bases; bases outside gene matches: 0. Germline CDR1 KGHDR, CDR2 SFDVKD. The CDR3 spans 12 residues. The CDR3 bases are TGTGCCACCAGGACTAGCGCCGGGGAGCTGTTTCTT. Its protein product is CATRTSAGELFL.

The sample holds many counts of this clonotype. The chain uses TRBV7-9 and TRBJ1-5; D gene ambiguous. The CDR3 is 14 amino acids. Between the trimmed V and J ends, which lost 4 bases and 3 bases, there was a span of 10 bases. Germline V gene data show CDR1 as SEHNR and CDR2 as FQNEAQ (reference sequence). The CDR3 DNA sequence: TGTGCCAGCAGCTCCGGACGGGCCAATCAGCCCCAGCATTTT. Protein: CASSSGRANQPQHF.

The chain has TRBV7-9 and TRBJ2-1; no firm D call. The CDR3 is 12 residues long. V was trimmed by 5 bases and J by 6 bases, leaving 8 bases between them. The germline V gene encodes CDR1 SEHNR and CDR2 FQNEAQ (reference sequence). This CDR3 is CASSPSFNEQFF. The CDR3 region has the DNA TGTGCCAGCAGCCCCTCTTTCAATGAGCAGTTCTTC.

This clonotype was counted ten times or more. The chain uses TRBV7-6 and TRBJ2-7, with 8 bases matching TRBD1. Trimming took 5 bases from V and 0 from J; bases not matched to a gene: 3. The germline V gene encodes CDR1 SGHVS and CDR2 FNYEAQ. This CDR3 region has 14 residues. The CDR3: CASSRTGNSYEQYF. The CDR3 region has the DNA TGTGCCAGCAGCCGGACAGGGAACTCCTACGAGCAGTACTTC.

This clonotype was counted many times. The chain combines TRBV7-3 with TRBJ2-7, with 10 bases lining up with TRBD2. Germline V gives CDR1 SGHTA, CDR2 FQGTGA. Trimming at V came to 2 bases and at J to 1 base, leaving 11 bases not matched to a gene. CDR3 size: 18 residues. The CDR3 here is CASSLYGLAGDLSYEQYF. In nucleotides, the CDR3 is TGTGCCAGCAGCTTATATGGGCTAGCGGGGGACCTATCCTACGAGCAGTACTTC.

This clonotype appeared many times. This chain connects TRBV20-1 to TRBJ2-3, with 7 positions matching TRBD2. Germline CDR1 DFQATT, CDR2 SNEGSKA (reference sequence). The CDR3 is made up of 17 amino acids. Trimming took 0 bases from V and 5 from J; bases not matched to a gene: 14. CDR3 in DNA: TGCAGTGCTAGAGATCGTCGAAGCGGGGTAATTGAAGATACGCAGTATTTT. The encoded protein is CSARDRRSGVIEDTQYF.

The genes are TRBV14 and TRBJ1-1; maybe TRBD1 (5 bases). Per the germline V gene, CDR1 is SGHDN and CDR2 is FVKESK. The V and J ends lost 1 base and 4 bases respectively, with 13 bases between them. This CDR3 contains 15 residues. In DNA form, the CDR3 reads TGTGCCAGCAGCCAAGCGAGGCAGGGCGCCACTGAAGCTTTCTTT. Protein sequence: CASSQARQGATEAFF.

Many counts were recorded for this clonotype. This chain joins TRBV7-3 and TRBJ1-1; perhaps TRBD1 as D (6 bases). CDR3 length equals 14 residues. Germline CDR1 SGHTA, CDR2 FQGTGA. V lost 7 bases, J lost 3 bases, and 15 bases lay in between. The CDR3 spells CASKWFRGDTEAFF. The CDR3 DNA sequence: TGTGCCAGCAAATGGTTCAGGGGCGACACTGAAGCTTTCTTT.

The CDR3 DNA sequence: TGCAGTGCTAGGCCAGGGGGCTATGGCTACACCTTC. Its protein is CSARPGGYGYTF. The rearrangement links TRBV20-1 to TRBJ1-2; TRBD1 matches 7 bases. This CDR3 is built from 12 residues. The germline gives CDR1 DFQATT, CDR2 SNEGSKA (reference sequence). Trimming removed 3 bases from V and 4 bases from J; junction bases left unmatched: 2.

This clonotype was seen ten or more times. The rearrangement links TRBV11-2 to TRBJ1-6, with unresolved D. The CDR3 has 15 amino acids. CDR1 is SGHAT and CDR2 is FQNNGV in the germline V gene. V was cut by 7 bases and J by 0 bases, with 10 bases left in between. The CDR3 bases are TGTGCCAGCACCGCGAAGAGCTCCTATAATTCACCCCTCCACTTT. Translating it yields CASTAKSSYNSPLHF.

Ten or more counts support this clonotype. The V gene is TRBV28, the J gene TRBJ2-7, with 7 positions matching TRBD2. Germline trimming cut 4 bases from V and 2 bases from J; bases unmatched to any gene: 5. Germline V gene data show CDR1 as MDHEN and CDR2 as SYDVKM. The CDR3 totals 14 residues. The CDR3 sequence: CASSSGGGPYEQYF. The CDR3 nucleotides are TGTGCCAGCAGTTCGGGGGGTGGGCCCTACGAGCAGTACTTC.

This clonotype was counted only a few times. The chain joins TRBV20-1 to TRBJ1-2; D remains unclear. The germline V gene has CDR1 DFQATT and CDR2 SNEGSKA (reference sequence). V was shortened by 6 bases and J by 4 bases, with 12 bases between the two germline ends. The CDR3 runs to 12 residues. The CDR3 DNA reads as TGCAGTGCCCCGACACTCTCCTATGGCTACACCTTC. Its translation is CSAPTLSYGYTF.

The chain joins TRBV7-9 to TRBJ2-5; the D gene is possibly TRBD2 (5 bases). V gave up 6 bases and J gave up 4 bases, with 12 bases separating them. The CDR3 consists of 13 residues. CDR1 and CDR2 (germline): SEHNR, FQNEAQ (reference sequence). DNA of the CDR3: TGTGCCAGCAGGAGGGCAGGACTAGAGACCCAGTACTTC. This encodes CASRRAGLETQYF.

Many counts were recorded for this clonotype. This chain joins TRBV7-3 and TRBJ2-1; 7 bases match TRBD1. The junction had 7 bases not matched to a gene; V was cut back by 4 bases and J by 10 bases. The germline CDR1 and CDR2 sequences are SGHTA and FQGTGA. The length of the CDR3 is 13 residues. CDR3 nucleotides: TGTGCCAGCAGCTCCAAAGGACAGGCCGAGCAGTTCTTC. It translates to CASSSKGQAEQFF. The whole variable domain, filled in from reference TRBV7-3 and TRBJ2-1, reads GAGVSQTPSNKVTEKGKYVELRCDPISGHTALYWYRQSLGQGPEFLIYFQGTGAADDSGLPNDRFFAVRPEGSVSTLKIQRTERGDSAVYLCASSSKGQAEQFFGPGTRLTVL.

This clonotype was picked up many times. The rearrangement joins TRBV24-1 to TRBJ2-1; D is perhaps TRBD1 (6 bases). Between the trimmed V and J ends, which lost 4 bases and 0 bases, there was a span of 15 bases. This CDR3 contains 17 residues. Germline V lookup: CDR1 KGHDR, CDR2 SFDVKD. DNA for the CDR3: TGTGCCACCAGTGACCGACGTGCAGGGGTCTCCTACAATGAGCAGTTCTTC. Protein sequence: CATSDRRAGVSYNEQFF.

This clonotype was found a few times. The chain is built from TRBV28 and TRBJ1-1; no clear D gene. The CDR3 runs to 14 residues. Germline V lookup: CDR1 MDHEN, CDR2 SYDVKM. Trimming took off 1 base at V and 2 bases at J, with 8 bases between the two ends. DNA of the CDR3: TGTGCCAGCAGTTTATTGGCACTTAACACTGAAGCTTTCTTT. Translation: CASSLLALNTEAFF.

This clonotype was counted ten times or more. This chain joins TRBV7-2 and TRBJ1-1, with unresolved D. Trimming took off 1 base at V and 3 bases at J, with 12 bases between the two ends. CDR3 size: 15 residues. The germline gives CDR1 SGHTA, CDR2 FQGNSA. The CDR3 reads CASSLDLPGYTEAFF. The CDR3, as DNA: TGTGCCAGCAGCTTAGACCTCCCGGGGTACACTGAAGCTTTCTTT.

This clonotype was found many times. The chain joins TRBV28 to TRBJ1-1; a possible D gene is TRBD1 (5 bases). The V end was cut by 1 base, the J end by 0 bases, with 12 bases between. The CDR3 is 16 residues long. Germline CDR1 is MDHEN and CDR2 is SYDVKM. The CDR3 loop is CASSLLWVGVNTEAFF. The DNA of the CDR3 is TGTGCCAGCAGTTTATTATGGGTGGGGGTGAACACTGAAGCTTTCTTT.

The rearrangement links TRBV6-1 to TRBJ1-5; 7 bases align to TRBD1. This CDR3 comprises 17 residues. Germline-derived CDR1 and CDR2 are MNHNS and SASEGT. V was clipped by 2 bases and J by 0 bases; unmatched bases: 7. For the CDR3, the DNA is TGTGCCAGCAGTGAACCCACACAGGGGACTAGCAATCAGCCCCAGCATTTT. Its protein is CASSEPTQGTSNQPQHF.

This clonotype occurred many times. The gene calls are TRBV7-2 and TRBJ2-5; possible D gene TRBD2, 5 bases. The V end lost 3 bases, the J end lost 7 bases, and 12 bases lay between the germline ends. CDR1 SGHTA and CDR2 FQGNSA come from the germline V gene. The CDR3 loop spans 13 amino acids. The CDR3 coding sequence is TGTGCCAGCAGCTTCGGGAACGGAAGGACCCAGTACTTC. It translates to CASSFGNGRTQYF.

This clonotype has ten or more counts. CDR3 in DNA: TGCGCCAGCAGCCAAGACTGGCCCTACGAGCAGTACTTC. Protein: CASSQDWPYEQYF. The chain uses TRBV4-3 and TRBJ2-7; no firm D call. CDR1 and CDR2 from the germline V gene are LGHNA and YSLEER. This CDR3 has 13 amino acids. Trimming took off 0 bases at V and 2 bases at J, with 5 bases between the two ends.

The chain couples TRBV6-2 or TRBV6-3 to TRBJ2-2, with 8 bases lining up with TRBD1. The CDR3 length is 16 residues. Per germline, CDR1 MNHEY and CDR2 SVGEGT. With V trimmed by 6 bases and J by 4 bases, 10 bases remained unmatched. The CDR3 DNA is TGTGCCAGCAGGGACCCAGACAGGGGTAGCACCGGGGAGCTGTTTTTT. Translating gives CASRDPDRGSTGELFF.

The CDR3, as DNA: TGTGCCAGCAGTAACAGGGTGGCGAACACCGGGGAGCTGTTTTTT. Translating gives CASSNRVANTGELFF. The rearrangement links TRBV2 to TRBJ2-2, with D possibly being TRBD1 (6 bases). CDR3 size: 15 residues. With 5 bases removed from V and 0 bases from J, the gap between germline ends came to 10 bases. Germline-derived CDR1 and CDR2 are SNHLY and FYNNEI.

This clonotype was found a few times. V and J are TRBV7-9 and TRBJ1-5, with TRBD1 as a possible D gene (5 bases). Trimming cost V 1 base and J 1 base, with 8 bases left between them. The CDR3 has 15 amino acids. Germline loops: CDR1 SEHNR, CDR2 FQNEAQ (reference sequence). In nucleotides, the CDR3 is TGTGCCAGCAGCTTAGGGGACGCCAGCAATCAGCCCCAGCATTTT. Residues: CASSLGDASNQPQHF.

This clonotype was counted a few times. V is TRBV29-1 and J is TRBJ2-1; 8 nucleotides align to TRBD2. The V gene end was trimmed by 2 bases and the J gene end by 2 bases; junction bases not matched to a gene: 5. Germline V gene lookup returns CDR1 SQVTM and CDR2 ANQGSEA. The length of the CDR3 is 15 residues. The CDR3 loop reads CSVEPGLGTYNEQFF. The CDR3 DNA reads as TGCAGCGTTGAACCGGGACTAGGGACCTACAATGAGCAGTTCTTC.